The 18 T cell receptor beta chains reported below all come from one sample, sequenced in a study of graft-versus-host responses after intestinal transplantation. Profiled with immunoSEQ multiplex PCR; TCRdb holds only in-frame clones, not every one. In the table there are 45,000 to 50,000 clones, around nine tenths of which are singletons. What these receptors recognize is not known. Sample: unstimulated CD4+ T cells sorted from spleen or lymph node cells, taken before transplant. The receptors derive from a human donor who was the organ donor for an intestinal transplant.

The chain uses TRBV4-2 and TRBJ2-5; 14 nucleotides align to TRBD2. V shed 4 bases, J shed 4 bases, and the junction held 8 bases outside the gene matches. The CDR3 extends over 17 amino acids. CDR1 and CDR2 (germline): LGHNA, YNFKEQ. The CDR3, as DNA: TGTGCCAGCAGCCCTTCTCCCGGGACTAGCGGGAGAGAGACCCAGTACTTC. It translates to CASSPSPGTSGRETQYF.

The gene calls are TRBV5-1 and TRBJ2-7; 9 bases line up with TRBD1. Germline V lookup: CDR1 SGHRS, CDR2 YFSETQ. This CDR3 region has 14 residues. The J segment lost 3 bases and the V segment lost 5 bases, leaving 6 bases of the junction unmatched. The CDR3 spells CASRWGTGNYEQYF. CDR3 sequence (DNA): TGCGCCAGCAGGTGGGGGACAGGGAACTACGAGCAGTACTTC.

The chain links TRBV27 to TRBJ2-1; TRBD2 is a possible D gene (6 bases). Germline V lookup: CDR1 MNHEY, CDR2 SMNVEV (reference sequence). This CDR3 comprises 17 residues. Trimming shortened V by 8 bases and J by 0 bases, and 20 bases separated the two germline ends. CDR3 in DNA: TGTGCCAGCGGGGACGGACGCGTTAGCGGCTCCTACAATGAGCAGTTCTTC. This codes for CASGDGRVSGSYNEQFF.

V and J are TRBV29-1 and TRBJ2-3; 7 nucleotides line up with TRBD2. The germline V gene encodes CDR1 SQVTM and CDR2 ANQGSEA. V lost 2 bases to trimming and J lost 3 bases; unmatched junction nucleotides: 8. This CDR3 contains 15 residues. The CDR3 region has the DNA TGCAGCGTTGAAAGGTTAGGGGAGGGGACAGATACGCAGTATTTT. As protein: CSVERLGEGTDTQYF.

The rearrangement uses TRBV7-2 and TRBJ2-5, with 7 positions matching TRBD1. Trimming cost V 5 bases and J 6 bases; bases outside gene matches: 9. Germline V lookup: CDR1 SGHTA, CDR2 FQGNSA. The CDR3 loop spans 14 amino acids. The CDR3 DNA is TGTGCCAGCAGCGCACGACAGGGTTGGAAGACCCAGTACTTC. It translates to CASSARQGWKTQYF. The entire variable domain, with the rest obtained from reference TRBV7-2 and TRBJ2-5, is as follows: GAGVSQSPSNKVTEKGKDVELRCDPISGHTALYWYRQSLGQGLEFLIYFQGNSAPDKSGLPSDRFSAERTGGSVSTLTIQRTQQEDSAVYLCASSARQGWKTQYFGPGTRLLVL.

The gene calls are TRBV4-2 and TRBJ2-2; 9 bases fit TRBD1. Germline CDR1 LGHNA, CDR2 YNFKEQ. CDR3 length equals 19 residues. The junction had 9 bases not matched to a gene; V was cut back by 0 bases and J by 1 base. The CDR3: CASSQDSLDRGGNTGELFF. The CDR3 DNA reads TGTGCCAGCAGCCAAGATTCCCTCGACAGGGGGGGGAACACCGGGGAGCTGTTTTTT.

CDR3 loop: CASSQVSLAGGNEQFF. The CDR3 bases are TGTGCCAGCAGCCAAGTGAGTCTAGCGGGAGGCAATGAGCAGTTCTTC. J is TRBJ2-1 and V is TRBV4-2, with 11 bases lining up with TRBD2. From germline, CDR1 is LGHNA and CDR2 YNFKEQ. The CDR3 loop spans 16 amino acids. V dropped 1 base and J dropped 6; count of bases not matched to a gene: 5.

The rearrangement uses TRBV2 and TRBJ2-3, with 14 bases that match TRBD2. Trimming at V came to 5 bases and at J to 7 bases, leaving 5 bases not matched to a gene. Germline V gene lookup returns CDR1 SNHLY and CDR2 FYNNEI. CDR3 length: 15 residues. DNA for the CDR3: TGTGCCAGCAGTCAGGGACTAGCGGGAGCCTATACGCAGTATTTT. This gives the protein CASSQGLAGAYTQYF.

The sample holds a few counts of this clone. The sample holds other DNA sequences that translate to the same CDR3. The chain uses TRBV11-2 and TRBJ2-7; D may be TRBD1 or TRBD2 (5 bases each). Germline CDR1 and CDR2: SGHAT and FQNNGV. The CDR3 is 15 residues long. V lost 0 bases and J lost 4, with 13 bases in between. In nucleotides, the CDR3 is TGTGCCAGCAGCTTAGATTTGGCAGGGAGTTACGAGCAGTACTTC. Amino acids: CASSLDLAGSYEQYF.

CDR3 nucleotides: TGTGCCAGCAGTGTAGGGGGCGGCGTAGGCACAGATACGCAGTATTTT. Encoded protein: CASSVGGGVGTDTQYF. The chain carries TRBV25-1 and TRBJ2-3, with TRBD1 matching over 7 bases. The CDR3 loop spans 16 amino acids. V lost 4 bases to trimming and J lost 1 base; unmatched junction nucleotides: 8. Germline V gene data show CDR1 as MGHDK and CDR2 as SYGVNS. Using reference TRBV25-1 and TRBJ2-3 for the parts outside the CDR3, the full variable domain is EADIYQTPRYLVIGTGKKITLECSQTMGHDKMYWYQQDPGMELHLIHYSYGVNSTEKGDLSSESTVSRIRTEHFPLTLESARPSHTSQYLCASSVGGGVGTDTQYFGPGTRLTVL.

The rearrangement links TRBV28 to TRBJ2-1; a possible D gene is TRBD2 (5 bases). CDR3 length equals 14 residues. With 6 bases removed from V and 6 bases from J, the gap between germline ends came to 15 bases. Germline CDR1 and CDR2: MDHEN and SYDVKM. This CDR3 is CASRDGGLGNEQFF. CDR3 nucleotides: TGTGCCAGCAGGGACGGAGGTTTGGGCAATGAGCAGTTCTTC.

The genes are TRBV5-1 and TRBJ2-7; TRBD1 aligns across 7 bases. The V segment lost 0 bases and the J segment 7 bases; nucleotides outside the gene matches: 4. The germline V gene has CDR1 SGHRS and CDR2 YFSETQ. There are 13 residues in the CDR3. The DNA for the CDR3 is TGCGCCAGCAGCTTGGCGGGACAGACGGAGCAGTACTTC. Translation gives CASSLAGQTEQYF.

The chain has TRBV5-1 and TRBJ2-3; the D gene is possibly TRBD2 (6 bases). Germline CDR1 and CDR2: SGHRS and YFSETQ. V lost 0 bases to trimming and J lost 0 bases, with 14 bases between them. CDR3 length: 17 amino acids. CDR3 in amino acids: CASSLASSGLSTDTQYF. The CDR3 coding sequence is TGCGCCAGCAGCTTGGCAAGTAGCGGACTAAGCACAGATACGCAGTATTTT.

J is TRBJ2-3 and V is TRBV18; 9 bases are shared with TRBD1. Germline V gene lookup returns CDR1 KGHSH and CDR2 LQKENI. The CDR3 has 21 amino acids. V was pared by 4 bases and J by 0 bases, with 20 bases of the junction left unmatched. The CDR3 region is CASSLGFGTGRFGRSTDTQYF. DNA for the CDR3: TGTGCCAGCTCACTCGGTTTCGGGACAGGGCGATTCGGGCGGAGCACAGATACGCAGTATTTT.

The rearrangement joins TRBV28 to TRBJ1-2, with D perhaps matching TRBD1 (5 bases). This CDR3 has 13 residues. Trimming cost V 2 bases and J 8 bases, with 12 bases left between them. Germline-derived CDR1 and CDR2 are MDHEN and SYDVKM. The CDR3 coding sequence is TGTGCCAGCAGTTTACCGGGGACGGGAGGCTACACCTTC. Translation: CASSLPGTGGYTF.

V usage is TRBV7-9 and J usage is TRBJ2-1; either TRBD1 or TRBD2 may fit D (5 bases each). Germline CDR1 reads SEHNR; CDR2 reads FQNEAQ (reference sequence). The ends were cut back, 2 bases at V and 3 bases at J, with 11 bases in the middle. CDR3 length equals 15 residues. This CDR3 is CASSLIGAGYNEQFF. As DNA, the CDR3 is TGTGCCAGCAGCTTAATCGGGGCGGGCTACAATGAGCAGTTCTTC.

This clone was seen only once. The chain has TRBV7-2 and TRBJ1-1, with 10 bases matching TRBD1. V trimming: 4 bases; J trimming: 6 bases; junction bases outside the gene matches: 8. CDR1 SGHTA and CDR2 FQGNSA come from the germline V gene. The CDR3 totals 15 residues. The CDR3 bases are TGTGCCAGCAGCTCGACCGGGACAGGGGTATCTGAAGCTTTCTTT. Translated: CASSSTGTGVSEAFF.

The chain uses TRBV28 and TRBJ2-7; D possibly matches TRBD1 or TRBD2 (6 bases each). CDR1 and CDR2 from the germline V gene are MDHEN and SYDVKM. Trimming stripped 0 bases from V and 5 bases from J, with 11 bases between. There are 14 residues in the CDR3. This CDR3 reads CASSLWGGWHEQYF. The CDR3 DNA reads as TGTGCCAGCAGTTTATGGGGGGGCTGGCACGAGCAGTACTTC.